Listed here are 21 T cell receptor beta chains from one sample, sequenced in a study of patients and donors after allogeneic stem cell transplantation. Each CDR3 protein is one row after TCRdb ran MiXCR on the RT-PCR reads. In the table there are more than 850,000 distinct CDR3 sequences, roughly 18% of which are singletons. The sample consisted of blood, either unsorted or a sorted T cell fraction (not recorded which). Receptor source: a human donor who was either an allogeneic HSCT recipient or a stem cell or donor lymphocyte infusion donor (not recorded which). It is not recorded whose cells these are; they may come from a transplant donor.

This clonotype was counted only a few times. The CDR3 region has the DNA TGTGCCAGCAGCCAAGATTCGAATCGGTACAATGAGCAGTTCTTC. Amino acids: CASSQDSNRYNEQFF. This chain connects TRBV4-2 to TRBJ2-1; D gene ambiguous. Trimming removed 0 bases from V and 4 bases from J, with 10 bases in between. The CDR3 covers 15 residues. Germline assignment: CDR1 LGHNA and CDR2 YNFKEQ.

The rearrangement joins TRBV19 to TRBJ2-7; tentatively, D is TRBD2 (7 bases). With 1 base removed from V and 7 bases from J, the gap between germline ends came to 23 bases. The CDR3 runs 17 residues. CDR1 is LNHDA, CDR2 SQIVND, per germline (reference sequence). The CDR3 spells CASSIASSGGRAGEQYF. Written as DNA, the CDR3 is TGTGCCAGTAGTATAGCTTCGTCGGGGGGCAGAGCAGGAGAGCAGTACTTC.

For the CDR3, the DNA is TGTGCCAGCAGCCCTAGCTCGATCTACGAGCAGTACTTC. Translation: CASSPSSIYEQYF. The V call is TRBV7-9, the J call TRBJ2-7; D might be TRBD2 (5 bases). Germline-derived CDR1 and CDR2 are SEHNR and FQNEAQ (reference sequence). V dropped 5 bases and J dropped 3 bases, with 11 bases sitting between them. The CDR3 is 13 residues long.

The chain links TRBV30 to TRBJ1-1; possible D gene TRBD1, 5 bases. This CDR3 is built from 14 residues. Between the trimmed V and J ends, which lost 5 bases and 0 bases, there was a span of 13 bases. The V gene's germline CDR1 is GTSNPN and CDR2 SVGIG (reference sequence). The CDR3 region is CAWGGSPLNTEAFF. The CDR3 DNA follows: TGTGCCTGGGGGGGAAGTCCACTGAACACTGAAGCTTTCTTT.

This clonotype was detected a few times. This chain connects TRBV7-9 to TRBJ1-5; the D gene is possibly TRBD1 (6 bases). Germline CDR1 reads SEHNR; CDR2 reads FQNEAQ (reference sequence). This CDR3 region has 16 residues. Trimming took 5 bases from V and 2 from J, leaving 16 bases between them. Here the CDR3 DNA reads TGTGCCAGCAGCCTCGGGGGGGGCAGTGGCAATCAGCCCCAGCATTTT. Amino acid sequence: CASSLGGGSGNQPQHF.

This clonotype was observed a few times. The chain uses TRBV2 and TRBJ2-3; 9 bases align to TRBD2. Losses at the gene ends were 8 bases for V and 4 bases for J; bases not matched to a gene: 16. Germline loops: CDR1 SNHLY, CDR2 FYNNEI. This CDR3 has 17 amino acids. The DNA of the CDR3 is TGTGCCAGCGGGGCGGGGGGGCATTTCAGTTATCCAGATACGCAGTATTTT. Translated, it gives CASGAGGHFSYPDTQYF. Complete variable domain (other parts from reference TRBV2 and TRBJ2-3): EPEVTQTPSHQVTQMGQEVILRCVPISNHLYFYWYRQILGQKVEFLVSFYNNEISEKSEIFDDQFSVERPDGSNFTLKIRSTKLEDSAMYFCASGAGGHFSYPDTQYFGPGTRLTVL.

This clonotype was detected only a few times. CDR3 residues: CASSLAVGIGNTIYF. The CDR3 DNA is TGTGCCAGCAGCTTGGCCGTGGGAATTGGAAACACCATATATTTT. The gene calls are TRBV5-5 and TRBJ1-3, with D unclear. The V end lost 0 bases, the J end lost 3 bases, and 10 bases lay between the germline ends. CDR1 and CDR2 from the germline V gene are SGHKS and YYEKEE (reference sequence). The CDR3 extends over 15 amino acids.

The chain combines TRBV5-1 with TRBJ2-1; 10 nucleotides align to TRBD2. The CDR3 contains 16 residues. Trimming removed 3 bases from V and 5 bases from J; junction bases left unmatched: 8. The germline gives CDR1 SGHRS, CDR2 YFSETQ. The CDR3 DNA is TGCGCCAGCAGCTGGAGAGCTAGCGGGGGAAACAATGAGCAGTTCTTC. This codes for CASSWRASGGNNEQFF.

CDR3 sequence (DNA): TGCGCCAGCAGCTTGGCAGAAAAATCCTACGAGCAGTACTTC. Translation: CASSLAEKSYEQYF. V gene TRBV5-1 combines with J gene TRBJ2-7; D ambiguous. Germline V CDR1 and CDR2: SGHRS, YFSETQ. Trimming removed 0 bases from V and 1 base from J, with 8 bases in between. The CDR3 is 14 residues long.

The chain uses TRBV9 and TRBJ2-3; 15 bases are shared with TRBD2. Germline V CDR1 and CDR2: SGDLS, YYNGEE. J was trimmed by 1 base and V by 0 bases; bases with no gene match: 3. The CDR3 spans 18 residues. The CDR3 loop reads CASSVGTSGRAGTDTQYF. CDR3 nucleotide sequence: TGTGCCAGCAGCGTAGGGACTAGCGGGAGGGCCGGCACAGATACGCAGTATTTT.

This clonotype was seen a few times. This rearrangement joins TRBV4-2 to TRBJ2-2; TRBD1 matches at 7 bases. Trimming took 1 base from V and 6 from J; bases not matched to a gene: 5. The length of the CDR3 is 15 residues. Germline V lookup: CDR1 LGHNA, CDR2 YNFKEQ. CDR3 sequence: CASSQVTGWAGELFF. CDR3 bases: TGTGCCAGCAGCCAAGTGACAGGGTGGGCCGGGGAGCTGTTTTTT.

In its sample, this clonotype was seen a few times. The chain links TRBV3-1 to TRBJ2-5; no firm D call. CDR3 length: 12 residues. From germline, CDR1 is LGHDT and CDR2 YNNKEL (reference sequence). The V and J ends lost 4 bases and 7 bases respectively, with 10 bases between them. CDR3 sequence (DNA): TGTGCCAGCAGCCTTTGGTTGGGGACCCAGTACTTC. This codes for CASSLWLGTQYF.

This clonotype has more than one count but fewer than ten. V usage is TRBV7-9 and J usage is TRBJ2-1; a possible D gene is TRBD1 (5 bases). Germline V gene sequence: CDR1 SEHNR, CDR2 FQNEAQ (reference sequence). The CDR3 contains 16 residues. Trimming took 8 bases from V and 3 from J, leaving 20 bases between them. The CDR3, as DNA: TGTGCCAGCGACCCTCACTTACCCGACAGCTACAATGAGCAGTTCTTC. Translating gives CASDPHLPDSYNEQFF. The full variable domain, its missing parts supplied by reference TRBV7-9 and TRBJ2-1, is DTGVSQNPRHKITKRGQNVTFRCDPISEHNRLYWYRQTLGQGPEFLTYFQNEAQLEKSRLLSDRFSAERPKGSFSTLEIQRTEQGDSAMYLCASDPHLPDSYNEQFFGPGTRLTVL.

This clonotype was counted a few times. The J gene is TRBJ2-2, the V gene TRBV7-7; 11 bases line up with TRBD2. This CDR3 region has 17 residues. After removal of 5 bases from V and 0 bases from J, the junction contained 5 bases not matched to a gene. The V gene's germline CDR1 is SSHAT and CDR2 FNYEAQ (reference sequence). The CDR3 sequence is CASSPGLAVSNTGELFF. Here the CDR3 DNA reads TGTGCCAGCAGCCCGGGACTAGCGGTGTCGAACACCGGGGAGCTGTTTTTT.

This clonotype has just a few counts. The chain couples TRBV7-9 to TRBJ1-5; D is unresolved. CDR1 SEHNR and CDR2 FQNEAQ come from the germline V gene (reference sequence). V was pared by 2 bases and J by 6 bases, with 8 bases between. The CDR3 contains 13 residues. CDR3: CASSLSGIQPQHF. DNA for the CDR3: TGTGCCAGCAGCTTATCCGGGATTCAGCCCCAGCATTTT.

V gene TRBV19 combines with J gene TRBJ1-1; D remains ambiguous. CDR1 and CDR2 (germline): LNHDA, SQIVND (reference sequence). The V end was cut by 0 bases, the J end by 0 bases, with 5 bases between. The CDR3 runs 14 residues. The CDR3 sequence: CASSIDTVNTEAFF. As DNA, the CDR3 is TGTGCCAGTAGTATAGACACCGTGAACACTGAAGCTTTCTTT.

This clonotype was observed a handful of times. The chain carries TRBV4-1 and TRBJ2-5, with a weak D call TRBD1 (6 bases). CDR1 and CDR2 from the germline V gene are MGHRA and YSYEKL. Trimming removed 1 base at V and 2 bases at J, with 14 bases between. The CDR3 is 16 residues long. The CDR3 region is CASSQVGGGMQETQYF. The CDR3 nucleotides are TGCGCCAGCAGCCAAGTAGGGGGTGGGATGCAAGAGACCCAGTACTTC.

This clonotype has more than one count but fewer than ten. The genes are TRBV7-2 and TRBJ1-1, with a tentative D call TRBD1 (6 bases). Trimming left V 6 bases short and J 4 bases short, with 15 bases between. Germline CDR1 is SGHTA and CDR2 is FQGNSA. The CDR3 extends over 14 amino acids. The CDR3 DNA is TGTGCCAGCAGTCCCGGGCCCAGGGGCACTGAAGCTTTCTTT. Translating it yields CASSPGPRGTEAFF.

The chain uses TRBV7-8 and TRBJ1-6; no definite D call. Trimming cost V 6 bases and J 10 bases, with 16 bases left between them. Germline CDR1 SGHVS, CDR2 FQNEAQ. This CDR3 region has 14 residues. CDR3 amino acids: CASSFRPMDSPLHF. CDR3 coding DNA: TGTGCCAGCAGTTTCCGTCCTATGGACTCACCCCTCCACTTT.

This clonotype was counted a few times. The rearrangement joins TRBV19 to TRBJ1-2; D gene ambiguous. The length of the CDR3 is 15 residues. Trimming stripped 3 bases from V and 5 bases from J, with 16 bases between. Germline lookup yields CDR1 LNHDA and CDR2 SQIVND (reference sequence). The CDR3 reads CASSILWLRGYGYTF. Here the CDR3 DNA reads TGTGCCAGTAGTATCTTATGGCTCCGGGGATATGGCTACACCTTC.

In its sample, this clonotype was seen a few times. V usage is TRBV12-3 or TRBV12-4 and J usage is TRBJ1-2; possible D gene TRBD1, 6 bases. The CDR3 sequence is 13 residues long. V dropped 6 bases and J dropped 8 bases, with 16 bases sitting between them. The CDR3: CASSPRQERGYTF. CDR3 sequence (DNA): TGTGCCAGCAGCCCCCGACAGGAGAGGGGCTACACCTTC.